This TCR beta chain was recorded in a study of early stage breast cancer tumors. The wider study: Under 10 ER+/PR+/HER2- tumors were invasive ductal; a few were invasive lobular.

J lost 7 bases, V lost 4 bases, and 4 bases had no gene match. Germline V lookup: CDR1 MNHNY, CDR2 SVGAGI (reference sequence). The CDR3 runs 14 residues. With respect to this clone: Antigen: not known.

Produced via immunoSEQ multiplex PCR; TCRdb's table is partial and in-frame only. The repertoire consists of some 41,000 clones, with about 78% occurring once and the leading ten covering around 7.2%. Points from the study as a whole: Tumors had about 2.3-fold higher T cell density than normal breast.

V usage is TRBV6-6 and J usage is TRBJ1-2, with TRBD1 matching 12 bases. The receptor's source is a person in their fifties with breast cancer. The source material was blood. The CDR3 loop reads CASSLGQGARGYTF. CDR3 bases: TGTGCCAGCAGTTTGGGACAGGGGGCGCGTGGCTACACCTTC.